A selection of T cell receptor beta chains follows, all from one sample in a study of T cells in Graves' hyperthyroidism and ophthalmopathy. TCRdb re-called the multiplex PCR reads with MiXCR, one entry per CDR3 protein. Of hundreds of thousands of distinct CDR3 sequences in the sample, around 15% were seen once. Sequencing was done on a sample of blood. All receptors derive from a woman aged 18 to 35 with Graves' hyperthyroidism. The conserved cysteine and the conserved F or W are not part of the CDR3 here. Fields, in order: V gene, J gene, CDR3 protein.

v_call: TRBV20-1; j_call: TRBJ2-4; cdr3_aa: SANEKGWAKNIQY
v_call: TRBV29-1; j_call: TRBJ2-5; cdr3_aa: SVGSLLRTGETQY
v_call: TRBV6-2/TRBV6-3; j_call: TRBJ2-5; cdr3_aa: ASSLGSCETQY
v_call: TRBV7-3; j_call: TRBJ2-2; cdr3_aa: ASSLYRKANTGELF
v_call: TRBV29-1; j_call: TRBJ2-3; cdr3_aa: SVAGGGQGTDTQY
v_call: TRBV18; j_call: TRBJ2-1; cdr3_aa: ASSPQTGDNEQF
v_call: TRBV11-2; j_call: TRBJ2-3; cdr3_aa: ASSFSDTQY
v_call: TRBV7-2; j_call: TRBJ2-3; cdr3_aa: ASSLVSSGRSTDTQY
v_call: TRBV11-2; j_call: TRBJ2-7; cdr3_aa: ASSLVSSRDEQY
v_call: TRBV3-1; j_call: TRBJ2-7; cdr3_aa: ASSQWFSSYEQY
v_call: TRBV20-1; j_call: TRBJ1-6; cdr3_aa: SARGVGNSPLH
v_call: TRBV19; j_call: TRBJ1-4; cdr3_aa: ASSISQISGGEKLF
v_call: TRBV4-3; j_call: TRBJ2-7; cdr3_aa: ASSQEGGQDREQY
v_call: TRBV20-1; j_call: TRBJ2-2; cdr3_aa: SAPRTSGRTGELF
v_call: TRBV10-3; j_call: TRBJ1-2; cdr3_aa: AISDDWSYGYT
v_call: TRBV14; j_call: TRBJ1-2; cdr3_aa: ASSRLGTGLNYGYT
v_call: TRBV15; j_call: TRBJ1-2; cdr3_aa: ATSTDRGNYGYT
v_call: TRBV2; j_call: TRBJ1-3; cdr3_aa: ASSEFEVPTAGNTIY
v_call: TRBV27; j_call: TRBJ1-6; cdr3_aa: ASSSPGQGYSPLH
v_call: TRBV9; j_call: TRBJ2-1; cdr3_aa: ASSSPGLAGAYGEQF
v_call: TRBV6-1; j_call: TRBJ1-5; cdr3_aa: ASRPASEGNQPQH
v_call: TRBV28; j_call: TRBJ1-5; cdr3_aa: ASSPIQTDGGNQPQH
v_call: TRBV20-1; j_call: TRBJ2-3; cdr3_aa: SARDGLWAGESTDTQY
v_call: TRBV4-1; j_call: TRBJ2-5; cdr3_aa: ASSPTGLVETQY
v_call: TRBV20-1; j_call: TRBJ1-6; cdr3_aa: SARPRPDRGYNSPLH
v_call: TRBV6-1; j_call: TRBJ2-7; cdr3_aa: ATFRPGSHYEQY
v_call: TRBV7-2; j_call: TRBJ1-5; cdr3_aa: ASSHISSGTGDQPQH
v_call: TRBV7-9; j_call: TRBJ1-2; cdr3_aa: ASSLERIKMEGYT
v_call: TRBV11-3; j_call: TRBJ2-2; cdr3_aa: ASSPGQGFTGELF
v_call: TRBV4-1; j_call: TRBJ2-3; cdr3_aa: ASSQPRLAGAEDTQY